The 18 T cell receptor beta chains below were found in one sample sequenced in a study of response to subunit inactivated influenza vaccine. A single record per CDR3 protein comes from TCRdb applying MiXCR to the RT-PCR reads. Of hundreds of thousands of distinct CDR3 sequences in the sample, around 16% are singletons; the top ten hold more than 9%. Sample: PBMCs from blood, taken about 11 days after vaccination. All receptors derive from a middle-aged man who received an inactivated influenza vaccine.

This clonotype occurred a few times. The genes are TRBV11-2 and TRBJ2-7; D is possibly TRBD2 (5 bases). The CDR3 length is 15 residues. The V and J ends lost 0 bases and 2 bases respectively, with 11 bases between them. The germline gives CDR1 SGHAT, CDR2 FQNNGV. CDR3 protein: CASSLDRGTTYEQYF. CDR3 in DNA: TGTGCCAGCAGCTTAGATCGGGGTACCACCTACGAGCAGTACTTC.

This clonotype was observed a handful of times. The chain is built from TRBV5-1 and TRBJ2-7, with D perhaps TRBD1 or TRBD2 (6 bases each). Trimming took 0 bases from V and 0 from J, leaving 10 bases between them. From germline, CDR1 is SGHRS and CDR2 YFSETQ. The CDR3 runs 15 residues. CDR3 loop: CASSLATGASYEQYF. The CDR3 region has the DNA TGCGCCAGCAGCTTGGCAACGGGGGCCTCCTACGAGCAGTACTTC.

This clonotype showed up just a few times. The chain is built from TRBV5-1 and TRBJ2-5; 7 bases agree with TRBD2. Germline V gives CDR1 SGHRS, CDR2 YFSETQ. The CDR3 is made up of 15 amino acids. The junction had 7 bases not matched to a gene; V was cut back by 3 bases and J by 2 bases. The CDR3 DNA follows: TGCGCCAGCAGCTGGGTAGCGGGCCCTCAAGAGACCCAGTACTTC. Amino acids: CASSWVAGPQETQYF.

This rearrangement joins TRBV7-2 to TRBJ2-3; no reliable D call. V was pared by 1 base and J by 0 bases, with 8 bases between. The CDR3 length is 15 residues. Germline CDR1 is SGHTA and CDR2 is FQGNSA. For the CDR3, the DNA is TGTGCCAGCAGCTTAGTGGCCAGAAGCACAGATACGCAGTATTTT. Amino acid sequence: CASSLVARSTDTQYF.

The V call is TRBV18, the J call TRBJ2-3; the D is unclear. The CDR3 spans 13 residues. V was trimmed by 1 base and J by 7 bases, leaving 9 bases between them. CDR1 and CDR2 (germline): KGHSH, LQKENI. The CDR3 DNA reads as TGTGCCAGCTCACCACAGTCGACTTATACGCAGTATTTT. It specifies CASSPQSTYTQYF.

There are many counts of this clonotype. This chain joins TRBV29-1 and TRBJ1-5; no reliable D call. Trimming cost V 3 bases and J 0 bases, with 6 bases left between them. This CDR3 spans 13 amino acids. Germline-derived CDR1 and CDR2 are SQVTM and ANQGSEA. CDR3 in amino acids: CSVEENSNQPQHF. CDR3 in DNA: TGCAGCGTTGAGGAAAATAGCAATCAGCCCCAGCATTTT. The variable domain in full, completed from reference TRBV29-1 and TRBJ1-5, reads SAVISQKPSRDICQRGTSLTIQCQVDSQVTMMFWYRQQPGQSLTLIATANQGSEATYESGFVIDKFPISRPNLTFSTLTVSNMSPEDSSIYLCSVEENSNQPQHFGDGTRLSIL.

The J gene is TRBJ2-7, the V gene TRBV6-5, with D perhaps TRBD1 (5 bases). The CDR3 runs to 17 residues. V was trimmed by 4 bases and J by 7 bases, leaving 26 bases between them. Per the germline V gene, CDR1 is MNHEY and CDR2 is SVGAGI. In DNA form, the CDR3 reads TGTGCCAGCAGTTGGTATCCCCCGACGGCAGGGTGGGGAGAGCAGTACTTC. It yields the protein CASSWYPPTAGWGEQYF.

CDR3 in amino acids: CASSLGQNAYEQYF. The CDR3 DNA reads as TGTGCCAGCAGTTTAGGGCAGAATGCCTACGAGCAGTACTTC. The chain joins TRBV28 to TRBJ2-7; D is unclear. CDR3 size: 14 residues. The ends were cut back, 2 bases at V and 2 bases at J, with 10 bases in the middle. CDR1 and CDR2 (germline): MDHEN, SYDVKM. Complete variable domain (other parts from reference TRBV28 and TRBJ2-7): DVKVTQSSRYLVKRTGEKVFLECVQDMDHENMFWYRQDPGLGLRLIYFSYDVKMKEKGDIPEGYSVSREKKERFSLILESASTNQTSMYLCASSLGQNAYEQYFGPGTRLTVT.

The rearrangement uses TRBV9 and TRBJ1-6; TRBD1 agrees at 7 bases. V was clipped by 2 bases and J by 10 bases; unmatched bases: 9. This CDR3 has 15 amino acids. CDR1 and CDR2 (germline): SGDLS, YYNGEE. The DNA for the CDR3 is TGTGCCAGCAGCGTGAGGGACAGCTTTTACTCACCCCTCCACTTT. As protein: CASSVRDSFYSPLHF.

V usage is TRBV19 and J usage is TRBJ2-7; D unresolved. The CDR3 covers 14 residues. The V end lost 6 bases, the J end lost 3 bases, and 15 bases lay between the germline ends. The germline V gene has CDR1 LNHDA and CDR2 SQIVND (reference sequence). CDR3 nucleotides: TGTGCCAGTAGCTTGGAAGGTGGGATCTACGAGCAGTACTTC. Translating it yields CASSLEGGIYEQYF. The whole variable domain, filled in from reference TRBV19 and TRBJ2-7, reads DGGITQSPKYLFRKEGQNVTLSCEQNLNHDAMYWYRQDPGQGLRLIYYSQIVNDFQKGDIAEGYSVSREKKESFPLTVTSAQKNPTAFYLCASSLEGGIYEQYFGPGTRLTVT.

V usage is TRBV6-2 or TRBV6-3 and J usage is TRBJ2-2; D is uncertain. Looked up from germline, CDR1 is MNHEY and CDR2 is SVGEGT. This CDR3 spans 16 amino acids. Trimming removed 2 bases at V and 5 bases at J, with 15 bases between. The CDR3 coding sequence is TGTGCCAGCAGTTACCCGCATGACCGGTCAACCGGGGAGCTGTTTTTT. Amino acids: CASSYPHDRSTGELFF.

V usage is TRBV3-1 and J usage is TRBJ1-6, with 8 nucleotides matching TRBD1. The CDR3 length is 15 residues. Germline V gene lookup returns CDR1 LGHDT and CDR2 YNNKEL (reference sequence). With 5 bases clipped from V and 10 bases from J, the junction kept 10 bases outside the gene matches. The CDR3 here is CASSSLDRVRSPLHF. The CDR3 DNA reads TGTGCCAGCAGCTCCCTGGACAGGGTGAGGTCACCCCTCCACTTT. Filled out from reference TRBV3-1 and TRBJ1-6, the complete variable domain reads DTAVSQTPKYLVTQMGNDKSIKCEQNLGHDTMYWYKQDSKKFLKIMFSYNNKELIINETVPNRFSPKSPDKAHLNLHINSLELGDSAVYFCASSSLDRVRSPLHFGNGTRLTVT.

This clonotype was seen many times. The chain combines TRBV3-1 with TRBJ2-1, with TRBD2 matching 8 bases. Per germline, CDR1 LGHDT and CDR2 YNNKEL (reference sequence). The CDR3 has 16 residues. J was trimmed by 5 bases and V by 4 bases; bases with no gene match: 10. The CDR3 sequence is CASSRGLARSHNEQFF. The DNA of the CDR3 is TGTGCCAGCAGCCGAGGACTAGCTCGTAGCCACAATGAGCAGTTCTTC.

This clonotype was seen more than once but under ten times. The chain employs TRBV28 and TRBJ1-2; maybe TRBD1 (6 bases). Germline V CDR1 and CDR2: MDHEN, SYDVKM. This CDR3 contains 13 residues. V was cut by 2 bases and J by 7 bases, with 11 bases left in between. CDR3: CASSLQGRGGYTF. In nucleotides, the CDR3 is TGTGCCAGCAGTTTACAGGGCAGGGGTGGCTACACCTTC.

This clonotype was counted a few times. The CDR3 bases are TGCGCCAGCAGCCAAAAGTCAGGGGGCAAGTCTACTGAAGCTTTCTTT. It yields the protein CASSQKSGGKSTEAFF. The chain carries TRBV4-3 and TRBJ1-1; 8 nucleotides agree with TRBD1. The germline V gene has CDR1 LGHNA and CDR2 YSLEER. The CDR3 length is 16 residues. Losses at the gene ends were 2 bases for V and 5 bases for J; bases not matched to a gene: 10.

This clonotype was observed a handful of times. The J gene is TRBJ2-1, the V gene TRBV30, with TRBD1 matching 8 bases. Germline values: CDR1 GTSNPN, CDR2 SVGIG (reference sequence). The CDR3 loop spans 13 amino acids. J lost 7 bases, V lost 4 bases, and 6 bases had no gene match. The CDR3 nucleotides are TGTGCCTGGAAACGGACAGGGTGGAATGAGCAGTTCTTC. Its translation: CAWKRTGWNEQFF.

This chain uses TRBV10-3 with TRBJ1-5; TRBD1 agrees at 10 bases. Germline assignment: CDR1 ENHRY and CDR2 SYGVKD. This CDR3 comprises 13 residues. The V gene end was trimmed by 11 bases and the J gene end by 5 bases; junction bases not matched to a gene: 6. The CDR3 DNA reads TGTGCCTCAAGACAGGGGGCGGATCAGCCCCAGCATTTT. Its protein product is CASRQGADQPQHF.

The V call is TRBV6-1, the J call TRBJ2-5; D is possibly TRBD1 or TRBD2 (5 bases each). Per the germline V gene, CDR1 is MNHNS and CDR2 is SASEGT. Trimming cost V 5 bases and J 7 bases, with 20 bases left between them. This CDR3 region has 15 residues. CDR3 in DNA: TGTGCCAGCAGTCCTCGGGGCACCGGAGCAGGGACCCAGTACTTC. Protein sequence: CASSPRGTGAGTQYF.